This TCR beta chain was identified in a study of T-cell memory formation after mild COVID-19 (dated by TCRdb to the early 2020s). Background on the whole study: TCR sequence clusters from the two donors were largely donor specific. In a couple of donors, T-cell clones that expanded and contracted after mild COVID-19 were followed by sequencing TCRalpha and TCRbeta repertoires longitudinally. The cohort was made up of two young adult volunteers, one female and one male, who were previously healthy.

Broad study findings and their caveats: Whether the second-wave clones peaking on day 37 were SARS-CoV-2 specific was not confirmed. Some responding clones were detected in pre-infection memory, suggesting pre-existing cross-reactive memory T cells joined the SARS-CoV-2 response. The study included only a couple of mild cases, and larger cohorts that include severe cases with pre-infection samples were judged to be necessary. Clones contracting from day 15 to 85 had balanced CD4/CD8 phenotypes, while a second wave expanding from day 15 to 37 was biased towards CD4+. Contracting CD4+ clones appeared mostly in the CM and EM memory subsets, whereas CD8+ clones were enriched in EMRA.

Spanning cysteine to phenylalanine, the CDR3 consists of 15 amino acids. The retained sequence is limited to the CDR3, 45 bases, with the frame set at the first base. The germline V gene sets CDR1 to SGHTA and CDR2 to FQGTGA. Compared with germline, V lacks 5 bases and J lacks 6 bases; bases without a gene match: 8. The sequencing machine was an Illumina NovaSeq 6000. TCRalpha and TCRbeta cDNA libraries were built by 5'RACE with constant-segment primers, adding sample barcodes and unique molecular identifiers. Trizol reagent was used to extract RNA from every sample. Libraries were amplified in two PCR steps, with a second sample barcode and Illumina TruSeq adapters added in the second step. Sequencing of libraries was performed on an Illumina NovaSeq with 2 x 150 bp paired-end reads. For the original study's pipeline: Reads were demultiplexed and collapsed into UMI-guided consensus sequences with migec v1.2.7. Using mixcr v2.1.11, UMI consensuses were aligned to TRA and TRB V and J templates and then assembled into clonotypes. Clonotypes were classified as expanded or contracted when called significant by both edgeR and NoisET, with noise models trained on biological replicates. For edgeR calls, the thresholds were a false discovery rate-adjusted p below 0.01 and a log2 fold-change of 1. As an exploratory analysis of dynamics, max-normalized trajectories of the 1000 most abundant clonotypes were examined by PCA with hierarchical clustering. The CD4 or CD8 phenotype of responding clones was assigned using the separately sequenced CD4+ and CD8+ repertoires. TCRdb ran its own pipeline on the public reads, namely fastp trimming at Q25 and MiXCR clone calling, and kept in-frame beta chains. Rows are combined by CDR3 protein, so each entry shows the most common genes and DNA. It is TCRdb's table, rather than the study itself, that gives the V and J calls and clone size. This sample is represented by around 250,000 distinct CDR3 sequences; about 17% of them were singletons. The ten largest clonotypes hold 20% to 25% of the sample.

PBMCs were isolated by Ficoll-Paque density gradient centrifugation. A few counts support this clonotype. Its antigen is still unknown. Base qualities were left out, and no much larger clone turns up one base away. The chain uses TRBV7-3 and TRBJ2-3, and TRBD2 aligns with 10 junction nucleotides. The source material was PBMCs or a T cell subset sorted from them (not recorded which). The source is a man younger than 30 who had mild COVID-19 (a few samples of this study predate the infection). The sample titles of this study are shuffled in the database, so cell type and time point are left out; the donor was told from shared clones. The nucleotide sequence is TGTGCCAGCAGCCGCAGCGGGGGGGCCGGCGATACGCAGTATTTT. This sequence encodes CASSRSGGAGDTQYF. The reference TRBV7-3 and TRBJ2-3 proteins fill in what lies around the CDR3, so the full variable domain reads GAGVSQTPSNKVTEKGKYVELRCDPISGHTALYWYRQSLGQGPEFLIYFQGTGAADDSGLPNDRFFAVRPEGSVSTLKIQRTERGDSAVYLCASSRSGGAGDTQYFGPGTRLTVL.